These 28 T cell receptor beta chains came from one sample sequenced in a study of molecular identifiers for immune sequencing clone quantification. TCRdb reprocessed the PCR reads via MiXCR and lists one record per CDR3 protein. The data contain some 580,000 distinct CDR3 sequences, around 25% of them singletons. Sequences were obtained from naive CD8+ T cells from blood, with Jurkat cell RNA spiked in. Described subset: FACS-sorted CD8+CD4-CCR7+CD45RA+ naive T cells. The receptors were gathered from a human donor in good health. Some libraries in this study had Jurkat cell RNA spiked in.

This clonotype appeared many times. CDR3 bases: TGTGCCAGCAGCGTAGCCCCGGGAGCCCAAGAGACCCAGTACTTC. This encodes CASSVAPGAQETQYF. This chain links TRBV9 with TRBJ2-5; TRBD2 is a possible D gene (6 bases). In germline, CDR1 is SGDLS, CDR2 YYNGEE. The CDR3 sequence is 15 residues long. Trimming left V 0 bases short and J 1 base short, with 10 bases between.

Comments on this clonotype: This may come from a read error, since a much larger clone is one base off. The gene calls are TRBV7-9 and TRBJ2-3; TRBD2 agrees at 10 bases. Germline CDR1 reads SEHNR; CDR2 reads FQNEAQ (reference sequence). CDR3 length equals 15 residues. After removal of 5 bases from V and 2 bases from J, the junction contained 4 bases not matched to a gene. CDR3 in amino acids: CASSPSGSLTDTQYF. For the CDR3, the DNA is TGTGCCAGCAGCCCTAGCGGGAGTCTCACAGATACGCAGTATTTT. The whole variable domain, filled in from reference TRBV7-9 and TRBJ2-3, reads DTGVSQNPRHKITKRGQNVTFRCDPISEHNRLYWYRQTLGQGPEFLTYFQNEAQLEKSRLLSDRFSAERPKGSFSTLEIQRTEQGDSAMYLCASSPSGSLTDTQYFGPGTRLTVL.

This clonotype occurred many times. The chain has TRBV29-1 and TRBJ2-7; D is undetermined. In germline, CDR1 is SQVTM, CDR2 ANQGSEA. The V end lost 5 bases, the J end lost 0 bases, and 11 bases lay between the germline ends. The CDR3 totals 13 residues. CDR3 amino acids: CSVREQSSYEQYF. CDR3 sequence (DNA): TGCAGCGTTAGAGAACAGAGCTCCTACGAGCAGTACTTC.

On this clonotype: A much larger clone lies a single base off, so this may be a read error. This chain uses TRBV23-1 with TRBJ2-5; TRBD1 aligns across 8 bases. Being an ORF, TRBV23-1 has a function that is uncertain. Trimming removed 6 bases from V and 4 bases from J; junction bases left unmatched: 10. This CDR3 has 15 residues. The CDR3 reads CASRRSQGARETQYF. CDR3 in DNA: TGCGCCAGCAGACGCTCGCAGGGGGCCCGAGAGACCCAGTACTTC.

Concerning this clonotype itself: A much bigger clone sits one base away, suggesting this may be a read error. V is TRBV27 and J is TRBJ1-5; no clear D. The CDR3 is 15 amino acids. Per the germline V gene, CDR1 is MNHEY and CDR2 is SMNVEV (reference sequence). V lost 2 bases and J lost 4, with 12 bases in between. The CDR3 bases are TGTGCCAGCAGTTTAGCGGAGTGGGGTAATCAGCCCCAGCATTTT. Translating it yields CASSLAEWGNQPQHF.

This clonotype occurred a few times. This chain connects TRBV7-9 to TRBJ2-3; 9 nucleotides agree with TRBD1. CDR1 and CDR2 (germline): SEHNR, FQNEAQ (reference sequence). J gave up 6 bases and V 1 base, and 17 bases lay outside the gene matches. This CDR3 has 19 amino acids. CDR3 sequence (DNA): TGTGCCAGCAGCTTAGTTGCGGGGACCGGGACAGGGTTAATTGATACGCAGTATTTT. Protein sequence: CASSLVAGTGTGLIDTQYF.

This clonotype showed up just a few times. This chain connects TRBV7-6 to TRBJ2-7, with unresolved D. V lost 11 bases to trimming and J lost 8 bases, with 22 bases between them. This CDR3 comprises 13 residues. Germline CDR1 reads SGHVS; CDR2 reads FNYEAQ. The chain's CDR3 is CARPVGTDGKQYF. DNA of the CDR3: TGTGCCCGGCCGGTTGGTACGGATGGGAAGCAGTACTTC.

This clonotype was observed at least ten times. The chain uses TRBV5-1 and TRBJ2-7; D is perhaps TRBD2 (6 bases). With 0 bases removed from V and 3 bases from J, the gap between germline ends came to 7 bases. Germline V gene sequence: CDR1 SGHRS, CDR2 YFSETQ. This CDR3 comprises 13 residues. This CDR3 reads CASSLARDYEQYF. The CDR3 bases are TGCGCCAGCAGCTTGGCGCGGGACTACGAGCAGTACTTC.

The CDR3 sequence is CASSSGLAGGREQFF. The CDR3 DNA is TGTGCCAGCAGCTCGGGACTAGCGGGGGGCCGGGAGCAGTTCTTC. This chain connects TRBV7-9 to TRBJ2-1; 15 nucleotides agree with TRBD2. CDR1 and CDR2 (germline): SEHNR, FQNEAQ (reference sequence). This CDR3 spans 15 amino acids. V shed 4 bases, J shed 10 bases, and the junction held 5 bases outside the gene matches.

The chain couples TRBV4-1 to TRBJ2-3, with D tentatively TRBD1 or TRBD2 (5 bases each). V shed 1 base and J shed 8 bases, with 19 bases lying between them. CDR3 length: 16 residues. Germline assignment: CDR1 MGHRA and CDR2 YSYEKL. The CDR3 here is CASSQGFYGGAATQYF. The CDR3 nucleotides are TGCGCCAGCAGCCAAGGCTTTTATGGGGGAGCAGCTACGCAGTATTTT.

This clonotype came up many times. V is TRBV4-1 and J is TRBJ1-5; perhaps TRBD1 as D (6 bases). The CDR3 covers 17 residues. Between the trimmed V and J ends, which lost 0 bases and 4 bases, there was a span of 16 bases. The germline gives CDR1 MGHRA, CDR2 YSYEKL. The CDR3 coding sequence is TGCGCCAGCAGCCAAGAATACAGGGCTGCGCTTAATCAGCCCCAGCATTTT. It is translated as CASSQEYRAALNQPQHF.

The chain couples TRBV28 to TRBJ2-4, with D uncertain. Germline loops: CDR1 MDHEN, CDR2 SYDVKM. This CDR3 is 18 amino acids long. Trimming removed 7 bases at V and 0 bases at J, with 22 bases between. The CDR3 sequence: CASTPLPDMELAKNIQYF. In DNA, the CDR3 is TGTGCCAGCACTCCCCTACCTGATATGGAACTAGCCAAAAACATTCAGTACTTC.

The gene calls are TRBV12-3 or TRBV12-4 and TRBJ1-4; weak D call: TRBD1 (6 bases). The germline V and J ends were trimmed by 4 bases and 8 bases, with 11 bases remaining between them. The CDR3 consists of 13 residues. The CDR3 nucleotides are TGTGCCAGCAGTTCAGGGGTATACGAAAAACTGTTTTTT. It codes for CASSSGVYEKLFF.

This clonotype was seen repeatedly, ten times or more. The chain recombines TRBV20-1 with TRBJ1-1; D not resolved. Looked up from germline, CDR1 is DFQATT and CDR2 is SNEGSKA (reference sequence). The CDR3 runs to 14 residues. The V and J ends lost 0 bases and 0 bases respectively, with 8 bases between them. The DNA for the CDR3 is TGCAGTGCTAGAGAAAAAGGAATGAACACTGAAGCTTTCTTT. It specifies CSAREKGMNTEAFF.

CDR3 sequence: CAWTGQSYEQYF. The CDR3 coding sequence is TGTGCCTGGACGGGACAGAGCTACGAGCAGTACTTC. This rearrangement joins TRBV30 to TRBJ2-7, with 7 nucleotides matching TRBD1. This CDR3 region has 12 residues. Losses at the gene ends were 4 bases for V and 3 bases for J; bases not matched to a gene: 3. In germline, CDR1 is GTSNPN, CDR2 SVGIG (reference sequence).

This chain connects TRBV19 to TRBJ1-3; D gene uncertain. Germline lookup yields CDR1 LNHDA and CDR2 SQIVND (reference sequence). Trimming cost V 1 base and J 0 bases, with 7 bases left between them. This CDR3 has 15 amino acids. CDR3 amino acids: CASSIVLSSGNTIYF. The CDR3 region has the DNA TGTGCCAGTAGTATAGTCCTGAGCTCTGGAAACACCATATATTTT.

A note on this clonotype: A much larger clone differs by one base, so this may be a read error. This chain connects TRBV7-9 to TRBJ1-1, with D possibly TRBD1 on 5 matching bases. The V end was cut by 1 base, the J end by 10 bases, with 16 bases between. Per germline, CDR1 SEHNR and CDR2 FQNEAQ (reference sequence). The CDR3 sequence is 14 residues long. The CDR3 loop is CASSLDSGLAAAFF. The CDR3 region has the DNA TGTGCCAGCAGCTTAGATTCAGGGTTGGCTGCAGCTTTCTTT.

This clonotype was picked up a small number of times. The gene calls are TRBV27 and TRBJ2-7; D gene uncertain. Germline values: CDR1 MNHEY, CDR2 SMNVEV (reference sequence). CDR3 length: 14 residues. Trimming took 2 bases from V and 3 from J, leaving 11 bases between them. The CDR3 sequence is CASSLAEASYEQYF. The CDR3 DNA reads TGTGCCAGCAGTTTAGCAGAGGCCAGCTACGAGCAGTACTTC.

In this sample, this clonotype turned up many times. V usage is TRBV14 and J usage is TRBJ2-1; D remains unclear. The CDR3 spans 11 residues. V gave up 3 bases and J gave up 6 bases, with 3 bases separating them. Per germline, CDR1 SGHDN and CDR2 FVKESK. In DNA form, the CDR3 reads TGTGCCAGCAGCCAGTTCAATGAGCAGTTCTTC. This translates into CASSQFNEQFF.

The rearrangement joins TRBV24-1 to TRBJ1-1; 8 bases are shared with TRBD1. The germline V gene has CDR1 KGHDR and CDR2 SFDVKD. The CDR3 has 13 residues. J was trimmed by 4 bases and V by 5 bases; bases with no gene match: 2. CDR3 nucleotides: TGTGCCACCAGTGGAGGACAGGGCACTGAAGCTTTCTTT. Translated: CATSGGQGTEAFF.

This clonotype was seen at least ten times. DNA of the CDR3: TGTGCCAGCAGCTTAACCGGGACAGATGGAGATACGCAGTATTTT. The encoded protein is CASSLTGTDGDTQYF. J is TRBJ2-3 and V is TRBV7-8, with 7 bases that match TRBD1. The ends lost 2 bases at V and 5 bases at J; junction bases unmatched: 7. This CDR3 has 15 residues. Per germline, CDR1 SGHVS and CDR2 FQNEAQ.

On this clonotype: A much larger clone differs by one base, so this may be a read error. This chain connects TRBV7-9 to TRBJ2-3; D is unresolved. CDR1 is SEHNR and CDR2 is FQNEAQ in the germline V gene (reference sequence). The CDR3 extends over 13 amino acids. The CDR3 DNA is TGTGCCAGCAGCCCGGGTCCTTCAGATACGCAGTGTTTT. Translation gives CASSPGPSDTQCF.

This clonotype showed up many times. The chain carries TRBV4-3 and TRBJ1-1, with 7 bases aligning to TRBD1. Trimming at V came to 0 bases and at J to 6 bases, leaving 7 bases not matched to a gene. This CDR3 spans 15 amino acids. Germline V gene data show CDR1 as LGHNA and CDR2 as YSLEER. The CDR3 protein is CASSQERGQYPEAFF. The CDR3 DNA reads as TGCGCCAGCAGCCAAGAGAGGGGACAGTATCCTGAAGCTTTCTTT.

This clonotype was counted only a few times. J is TRBJ1-6 and V is TRBV4-1; 9 nucleotides line up with TRBD1. Trimming took 3 bases from V and 13 from J; bases not matched to a gene: 10. Looked up from germline, CDR1 is MGHRA and CDR2 is YSYEKL. The CDR3 loop spans 15 amino acids. The CDR3 is CASSQGTGTGFPLHF. As DNA, the CDR3 is TGCGCCAGCAGCCAGGGAACCGGGACAGGGTTTCCCCTCCACTTT.

About this clonotype: One end of the junction does not line up with germline, which may come from a read error. The rearrangement joins TRBV13 to TRBJ2-3; 11 bases align to TRBD2. The CDR3 spans 17 residues. Germline V gives CDR1 PRHDT, CDR2 FYEKMQ (reference sequence). The CDR3 region is CASSSWTSGPSTDTQYF. In DNA, the CDR3 is TGTGCCAGCAGCTCATGGACTAGCGGGCCTAGCACAGATACGCAGTACTTT.

In this sample, this clonotype turned up once. The rearrangement uses TRBV5-1 and TRBJ1-1; D is perhaps TRBD1 (5 bases). This CDR3 has 16 residues. Germline V gene sequence: CDR1 SGHRS, CDR2 YFSETQ. V lost 4 bases, J lost 4 bases, and 20 bases lay in between. CDR3 loop: CASSLESGLLLTEAFF. For the CDR3, the DNA is TGCGCCAGCAGCCTCGAATCGGGACTACTACTCACTGAAGCTTTCTTT.

This clonotype was observed a handful of times. The chain links TRBV13 to TRBJ2-5; TRBD1 or TRBD2 may be the D gene (5 bases each). Germline-derived CDR1 and CDR2 are PRHDT and FYEKMQ (reference sequence). Trimming shortened V by 1 base and J by 5 bases, and 14 bases separated the two germline ends. The CDR3 sequence is 15 residues long. The CDR3 protein is CASSLAEGLGETQYF. The CDR3 coding sequence is TGTGCCAGCAGCTTAGCAGAGGGGTTGGGTGAGACCCAGTACTTC.

Worth noting for this clonotype: A much bigger clone sits one base away, suggesting this may be a read error. The rearrangement joins TRBV6-1 to TRBJ2-7; D unresolved. V lost 4 bases and J lost 7, with 8 bases in between. The germline V gene encodes CDR1 MNHNS and CDR2 SASEGT. The CDR3 sequence is 11 residues long. In DNA form, the CDR3 reads TGTGCCAGCAGTGGAGTGGGGGAGCAGTACTTC. It encodes CASSGVGEQYF.